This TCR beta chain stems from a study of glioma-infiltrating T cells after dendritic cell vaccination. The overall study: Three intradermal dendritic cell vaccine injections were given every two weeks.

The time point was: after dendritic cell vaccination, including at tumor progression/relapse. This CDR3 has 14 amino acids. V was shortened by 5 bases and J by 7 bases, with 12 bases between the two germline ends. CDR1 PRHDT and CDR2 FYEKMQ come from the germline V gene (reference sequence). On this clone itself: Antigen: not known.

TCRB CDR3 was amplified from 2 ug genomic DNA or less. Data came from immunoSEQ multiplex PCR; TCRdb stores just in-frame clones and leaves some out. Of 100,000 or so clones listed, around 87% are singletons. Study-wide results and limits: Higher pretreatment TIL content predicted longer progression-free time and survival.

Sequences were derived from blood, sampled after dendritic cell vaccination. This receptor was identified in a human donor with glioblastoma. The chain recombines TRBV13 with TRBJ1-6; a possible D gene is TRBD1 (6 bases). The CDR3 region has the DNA TGTGCCAGCAGCCACGGGACAACCAATTCACCCCTCCACTTT. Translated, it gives CASSHGTTNSPLHF. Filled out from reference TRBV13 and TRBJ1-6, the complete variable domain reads AAGVIQSPRHLIKEKRETATLKCYPIPRHDTVYWYQQGPGQDPQFLISFYEKMQSDKGSIPDRFSAQQFSDYHSELNMSSLELGDSALYFCASSHGTTNSPLHFGNGTRLTVT.